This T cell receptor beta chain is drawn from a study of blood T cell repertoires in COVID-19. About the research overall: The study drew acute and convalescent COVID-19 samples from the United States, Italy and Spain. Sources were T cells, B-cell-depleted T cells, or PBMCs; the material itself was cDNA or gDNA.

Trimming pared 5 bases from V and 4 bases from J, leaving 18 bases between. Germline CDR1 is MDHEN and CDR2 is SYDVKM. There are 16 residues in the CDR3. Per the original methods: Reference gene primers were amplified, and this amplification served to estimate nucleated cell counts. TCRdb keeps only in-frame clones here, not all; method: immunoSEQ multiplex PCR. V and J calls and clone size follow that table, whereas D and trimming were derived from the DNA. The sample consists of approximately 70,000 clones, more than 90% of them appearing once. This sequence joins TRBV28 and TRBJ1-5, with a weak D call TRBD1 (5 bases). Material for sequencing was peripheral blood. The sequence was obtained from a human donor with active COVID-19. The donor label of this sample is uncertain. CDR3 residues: CASSERGQPGNQPQHF. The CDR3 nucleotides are TGTGCCAGCAGTGAACGAGGACAACCCGGGAATCAGCCCCAGCATTTT.